The 18 T cell receptor gamma chains presented below share a single source sample, sequenced in a study of intestinal T cells in coeliac disease. The TRG library came from around 0.2 ug of biopsy DNA amplified with LymphoTrack primers. TCRdb re-called clones from the multiplex PCR reads via CATT. The table lists 800 to 1,000 gamma-chain clones, roughly 50% of them singletons. For each case, the template was genomic DNA from ten roughly 4.7-µm formalin-fixed paraffin-embedded scrolls. Sample: a duodenal biopsy. These receptors were collected from a human donor with celiac disease.

This clone counts as large (0.1 to 1%). V is TRGV8 and J is TRGJP2. Germline-derived CDR1 and CDR2 are VENAVY and YDSYNSRV. This CDR3 region has 13 residues. In DNA, the CDR3 is TGTGCACCTGGGATGGGGAGTGATTGGATCAAGACGTTT. Its protein product is CAPGMGSDWIKTF.

This chain joins TRGV2 and TRGJ1 or TRGJ2. Per the germline V gene, CDR1 is EGSNGY and CDR2 is YDSYNSKV. Trimming at V came to 12 bases and at J to 0 bases, leaving 20 bases not matched to a gene. The CDR3 has 16 amino acids. The DNA for the CDR3 is TGTGCCCACCTGGCACGCGGCACCAGGAATTATTATAAGAAACTCTTT. Its translation: CAHLARGTRNYYKKLF.

The table lists this clone with a few counts. The chain has TRGV2 and TRGJP1. The V and J ends lost 6 bases and 10 bases, in that order; junction bases with no gene match: 5. Germline CDR1 reads EGSNGY; CDR2 reads YDSYNSKV. The CDR3 sequence is 11 residues long. The CDR3 DNA reads TGTGCCACCTGGACGACTTGGTTCAAGATATTT. Translated, it gives CATWTTWFKIF.

This chain connects TRGV2 to TRGJP2. CDR3 size: 18 residues. The ends lost 2 bases at V and 7 bases at J; junction bases unmatched: 19. From germline, CDR1 is EGSNGY and CDR2 YDSYNSKV. CDR3 nucleotides: TGTGCCACCTGGGACGCCCGTTCGACTATAGTAGTTGATTGGATCAAGACGTTT. Its protein product is CATWDARSTIVVDWIKTF.

The chain is built from TRGV2 and TRGJ1 or TRGJ2. The V gene end was trimmed by 5 bases and the J gene end by 11 bases; junction bases not matched to a gene: 15. The CDR3 runs to 13 residues. Germline V gives CDR1 EGSNGY, CDR2 YDSYNSKV. CDR3 nucleotide sequence: TGTGCCACCTGGGGACGGGCCGGGGGGGAGAAACTCTTT. Translated, it gives CATWGRAGGEKLF.

The chain recombines TRGV4 with TRGJ1 or TRGJ2. J lost 4 bases, V lost 3 bases, and 15 bases had no gene match. There are 16 residues in the CDR3. Per the germline V gene, CDR1 is EGSTGY and CDR2 is YDSYTSSV. CDR3 nucleotide sequence: TGTGCCACCTGGGATTTCTTTGATCCTGAATATTATAAGAAACTCTTT. It encodes CATWDFFDPEYYKKLF.

The V gene is TRGV3, the J gene TRGJ1 or TRGJ2. CDR3 length: 16 residues. The V and J ends lost 1 base and 3 bases, in that order; junction bases with no gene match: 12. Germline CDR1 and CDR2: VTNTFY and YDVSTARD (reference sequence). CDR3: CATWDSEVRSYYKKLF. The CDR3 DNA follows: TGTGCCACCTGGGACAGCGAGGTTAGAAGTTATTATAAGAAACTCTTT.

The V and J genes are TRGV2 and TRGJ1 or TRGJ2. The V gene's germline CDR1 is EGSNGY and CDR2 YDSYNSKV. After removal of 6 bases from V and 1 base from J, the junction contained 9 bases not matched to a gene. CDR3 length: 14 residues. The CDR3 DNA sequence: TGTGCCACCTGGACGCCTTATAATTATTATAAGAAACTCTTT. This encodes CATWTPYNYYKKLF.

This clone was seen a handful of times. This may stem from a read error, because a much larger clone lies one nucleotide away. In the same sample, other DNA sequences code for this CDR3. The CDR3 loop reads CALWMYYKKLF. DNA for the CDR3: TGTGCCCTGTGGATGTATTATAAGAAACTCTTT. V is TRGV9 and J is TRGJ1 or TRGJ2. The CDR3 covers 11 residues. The germline V gene encodes CDR1 GITISATS and CDR2 ISYDGTV (reference sequence).

This clone was recorded a few times. A much larger clone is a single base away; this may be a read error. At the DNA level, this CDR3 is encoded by other sequences in the same sample as well. The CDR3 bases are TGTGCCACCTGGGAACCACCTTATAAGAAACTCTTC. It encodes CATWEPPYKKLF. This chain uses TRGV4 with TRGJ1 or TRGJ2. Germline loops: CDR1 EGSTGY, CDR2 YDSYTSSV. The CDR3 extends over 12 amino acids.

The rearrangement links TRGV8 to TRGJ1 or TRGJ2. The J segment lost 1 base and the V segment lost 5 bases, leaving 8 bases of the junction unmatched. The V gene's germline CDR1 is VENAVY and CDR2 YDSYNSRV. This CDR3 has 14 amino acids. The CDR3 region has the DNA TGTGCCACCTGGGTCTTACGCAATTATTATAAGAAACTCTTT. It specifies CATWVLRNYYKKLF.

About this clone itself: The TCRdb protein, from a much larger clone, departs from this DNA's translation at residue 4, likely by read error; the protein shown derives from the DNA. The chain joins TRGV10 to TRGJ1 or TRGJ2. TRGV10 has ORF status, its function being uncertain. J was trimmed by 0 bases and V by 9 bases; bases with no gene match: 3. This CDR3 is built from 12 residues. The chain's CDR3 is CAACVNYYKKLF. In DNA, the CDR3 is TGTGCTGCGTGTGTGAATTATTATAAGAAACTCTTT.

Notes on this clone: A much larger clone is a single base away; this may be a read error. This specimen includes other DNA sequences encoding the same CDR3. CDR3 DNA sequence: TGTGCCACCTGGGCCCCTTATTATAAGAAACTCTTC. Its protein is CATWAPYYKKLF. The gene calls are TRGV8 and TRGJ1 or TRGJ2. The CDR3 has 12 amino acids. CDR1 is VENAVY, CDR2 YDSYNSRV, per germline.

This clone is large in the sample. The chain recombines TRGV2 with TRGJP2. V lost 0 bases and J lost 7; bases outside the gene matches: 5. The CDR3 loop spans 14 amino acids. Germline V gives CDR1 EGSNGY, CDR2 YDSYNSKV. The DNA for the CDR3 is TGTGCCACCTGGGACGGGCCAAATGATTGGATCAAGACGTTT. Translation gives CATWDGPNDWIKTF.

The chain employs TRGV11 and TRGJ1 or TRGJ2. TRGV11 is treated as an ORF (open reading frame) with a function not yet certain. After removal of 2 bases from V and 9 bases from J, the junction contained 28 bases not matched to a gene. This CDR3 spans 20 amino acids. CDR3 DNA sequence: TGTGCCTGCTGGATTAGGCCCCCTCGAGGGCACGGGCCAGTTATTAGTAAGAAACTCTTT. Translation gives CACWIRPPRGHGPVISKKLF.

This clone was seen only a few times. This DNA translates differently at residue 10 from the TCRdb protein, which is that of a much larger clone; a read error is likely, and the protein shown is the DNA's own translation. The V gene is TRGV10, the J gene TRGJP1. TRGV10 is known as an ORF, though its function is uncertain. The CDR3 consists of 14 residues. The CDR3: CAAWGGATGRFKIF. The DNA of the CDR3 is TGTGCTGCGTGGGGGGGAGCCACTGGTAGGTTCAAGATATTT.

The rearrangement uses TRGV2 and TRGJ1 or TRGJ2. Trimming at V came to 4 bases and at J to 6 bases, leaving 6 bases not matched to a gene. This CDR3 is built from 12 residues. From germline, CDR1 is EGSNGY and CDR2 YDSYNSKV. CDR3: CATWDLIYKKLF. CDR3 DNA: TGTGCCACCTGGGATCTTATTTATAAGAAACTCTTT.

With regard to this clone: This sample also contains other DNA sequences that code for the same CDR3. V gene TRGV4 combines with J gene TRGJP2. The CDR3 totals 16 residues. The germline CDR1 and CDR2 sequences are EGSTGY and YDSYTSSV. The V segment lost 3 bases and the J segment 5 bases; nucleotides outside the gene matches: 12. CDR3 coding DNA: TGTGCCACCTGGGATAAATATATAGTCAGTGATTGGATCAAGACGTTT. Translation: CATWDKYIVSDWIKTF.